Described below is a single T cell receptor (beta chain) sequence and its context. The antigen is undetermined. This entry comes from a study of siplizumab effects on memory and regulatory T cells. Clones were sequenced by immunoSEQ multiplex PCR, and TCRdb holds only the in-frame ones, with some missing. The sample includes roughly 120,000 clones, approximately 94% seen only once; the top ten take roughly 1.5%. CDR3 size: 15 residues. Germline values: CDR1 MNHEY, CDR2 SVGAGI. V lost 2 bases, J lost 4 bases, and 11 bases lay in between. Study-wide results and limits: Among alloreactive clones, only a minor fraction mapped to unstimulated subsets.

This sequence originates from a human donor in good health. The sample taken for sequencing was non-Treg CD4+ T cells sorted from blood. The V gene is TRBV6-5, the J gene TRBJ1-4; no firm D call. The CDR3: CASSYAATHNEKLFF. The CDR3 DNA reads as TGTGCCAGCAGTTACGCTGCAACCCATAATGAAAAACTGTTTTTT.